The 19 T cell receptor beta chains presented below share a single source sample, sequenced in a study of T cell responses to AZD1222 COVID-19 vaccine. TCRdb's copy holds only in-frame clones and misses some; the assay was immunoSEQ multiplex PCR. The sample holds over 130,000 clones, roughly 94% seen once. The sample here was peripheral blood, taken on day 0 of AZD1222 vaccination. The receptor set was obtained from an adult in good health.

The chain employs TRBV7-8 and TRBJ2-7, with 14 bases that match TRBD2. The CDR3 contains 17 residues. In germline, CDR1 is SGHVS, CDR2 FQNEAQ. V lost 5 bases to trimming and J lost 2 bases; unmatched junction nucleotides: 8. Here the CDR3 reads CASSHGTSGREAYEQYV. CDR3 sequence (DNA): TGTGCCAGCAGCCACGGGACTAGCGGGAGAGAGGCCTACGAGCAGTACGTC.

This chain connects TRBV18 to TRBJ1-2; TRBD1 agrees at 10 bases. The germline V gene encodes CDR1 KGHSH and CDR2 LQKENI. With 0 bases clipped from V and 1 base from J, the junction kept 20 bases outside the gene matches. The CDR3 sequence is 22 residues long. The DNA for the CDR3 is TGTGCCAGCTCACCACCGAGGGACAGGGGAACTATGGCTAGCCGATATAACTATGGCTACACCTTC. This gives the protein CASSPPRDRGTMASRYNYGYTF.

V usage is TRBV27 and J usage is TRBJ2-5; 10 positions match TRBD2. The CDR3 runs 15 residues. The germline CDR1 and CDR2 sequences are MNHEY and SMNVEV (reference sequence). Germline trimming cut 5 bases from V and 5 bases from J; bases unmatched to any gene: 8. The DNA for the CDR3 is TGTGCCAGCAGTCCCCTAGCGGGAGATAGGGAGACCCAGTACTTC. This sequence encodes CASSPLAGDRETQYF.

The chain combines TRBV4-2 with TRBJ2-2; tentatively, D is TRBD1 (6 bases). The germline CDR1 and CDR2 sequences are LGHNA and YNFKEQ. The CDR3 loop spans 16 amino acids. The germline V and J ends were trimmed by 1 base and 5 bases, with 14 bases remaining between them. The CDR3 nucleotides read TGTGCCAGCAGCCAAGGCTCGACCCAGGGGACCGGGGAGCTGTTTTTT. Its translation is CASSQGSTQGTGELFF.

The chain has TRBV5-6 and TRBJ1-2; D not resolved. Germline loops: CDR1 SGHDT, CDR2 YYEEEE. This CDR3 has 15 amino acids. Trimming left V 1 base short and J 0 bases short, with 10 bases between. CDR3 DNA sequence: TGTGCCAGCAGCTTGAATCAAGACTCTAACTATGGCTACACCTTC. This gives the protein CASSLNQDSNYGYTF. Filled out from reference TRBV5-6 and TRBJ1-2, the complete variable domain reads DAGVTQSPTHLIKTRGQQVTLRCSPKSGHDTVSWYQQALGQGPQFIFQYYEEEERQRGNFPDRFSGHQFPNYSSELNVNALLLGDSALYLCASSLNQDSNYGYTFGSGTRLTVV.

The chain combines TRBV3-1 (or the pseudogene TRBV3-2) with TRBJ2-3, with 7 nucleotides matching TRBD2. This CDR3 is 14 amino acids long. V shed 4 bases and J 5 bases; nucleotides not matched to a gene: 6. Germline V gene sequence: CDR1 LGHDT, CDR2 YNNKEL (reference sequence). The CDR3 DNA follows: TGTGCCAGCAGCCGACGCGGGAGTTTAGATACGCAGTATTTT. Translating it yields CASSRRGSLDTQYF.

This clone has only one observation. The CDR3 sequence: CASSLVAGVVYGYTF. The CDR3 DNA reads TGTGCCAGCAGCTTAGTAGCCGGGGTGGTCTATGGCTACACCTTC. This chain links TRBV11-2 with TRBJ1-2; no clear D. The CDR3 has 15 amino acids. V lost 1 base to trimming and J lost 4 bases, with 13 bases between them. The germline gives CDR1 SGHAT, CDR2 FQNNGV.

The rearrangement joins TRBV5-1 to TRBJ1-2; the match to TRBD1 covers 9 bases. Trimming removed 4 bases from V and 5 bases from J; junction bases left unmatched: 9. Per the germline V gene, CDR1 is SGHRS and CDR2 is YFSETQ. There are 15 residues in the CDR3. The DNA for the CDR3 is TGCGCCAGCAGCGTCCAACAGGGGGCTATATATGGCTACACCTTC. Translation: CASSVQQGAIYGYTF. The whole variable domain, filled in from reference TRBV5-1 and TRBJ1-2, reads KAGVTQTPRYLIKTRGQQVTLSCSPISGHRSVSWYQQTPGQGLQFLFEYFSETQRNKGNFPGRFSGRQFSNSRSEMNVSTLELGDSALYLCASSVQQGAIYGYTFGSGTRLTVV.

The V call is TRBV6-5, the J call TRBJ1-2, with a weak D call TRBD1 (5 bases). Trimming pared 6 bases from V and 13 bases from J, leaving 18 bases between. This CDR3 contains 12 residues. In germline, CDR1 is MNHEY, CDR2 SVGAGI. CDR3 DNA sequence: TGTGCCAGCAGGACCGGGACCTCGCGGTTCACCTTC. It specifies CASRTGTSRFTF.

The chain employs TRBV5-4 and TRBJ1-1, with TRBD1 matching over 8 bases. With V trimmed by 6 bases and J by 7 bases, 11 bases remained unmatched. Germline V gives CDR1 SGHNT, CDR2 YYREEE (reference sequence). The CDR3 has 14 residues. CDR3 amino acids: CASTNRQGSSEAFF. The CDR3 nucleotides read TGTGCCAGCACCAACCGACAGGGGAGTAGTGAAGCTTTCTTT. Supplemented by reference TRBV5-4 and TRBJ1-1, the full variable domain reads ETGVTQSPTHLIKTRGQQVTLRCSSQSGHNTVSWYQQALGQGPQFIFQYYREEENGRGNFPPRFSGLQFPNYSSELNVNALELDDSALYLCASTNRQGSSEAFFGQGTRLTVV.

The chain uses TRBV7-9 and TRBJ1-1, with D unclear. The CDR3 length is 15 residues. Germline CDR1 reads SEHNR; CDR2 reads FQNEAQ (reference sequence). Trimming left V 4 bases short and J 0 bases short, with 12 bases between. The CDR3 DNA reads TGTGCCAGCAGCTCCACGGGCGTCATGAACACTGAAGCTTTCTTT. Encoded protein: CASSSTGVMNTEAFF.

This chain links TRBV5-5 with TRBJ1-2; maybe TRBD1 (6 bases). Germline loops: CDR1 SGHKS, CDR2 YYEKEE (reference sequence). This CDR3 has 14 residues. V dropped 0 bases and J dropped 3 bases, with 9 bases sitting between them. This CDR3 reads CASSLEGVHYGYTF. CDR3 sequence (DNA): TGTGCCAGCAGCTTGGAGGGGGTGCACTATGGCTACACCTTC.

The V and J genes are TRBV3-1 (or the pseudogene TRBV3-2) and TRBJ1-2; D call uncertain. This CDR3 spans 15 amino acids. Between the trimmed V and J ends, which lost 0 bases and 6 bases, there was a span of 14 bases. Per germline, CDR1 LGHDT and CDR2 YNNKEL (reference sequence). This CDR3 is CASSQDRGLQNGYTF. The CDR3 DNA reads TGTGCCAGCAGCCAAGATAGAGGTTTGCAGAATGGCTACACCTTC.

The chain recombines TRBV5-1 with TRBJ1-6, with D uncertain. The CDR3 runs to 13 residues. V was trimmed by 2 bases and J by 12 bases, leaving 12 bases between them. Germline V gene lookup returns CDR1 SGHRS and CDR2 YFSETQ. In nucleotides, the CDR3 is TGCGCCAGCAGCTTCGACTGGGGTTTACCCCTCCACTTT. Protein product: CASSFDWGLPLHF.

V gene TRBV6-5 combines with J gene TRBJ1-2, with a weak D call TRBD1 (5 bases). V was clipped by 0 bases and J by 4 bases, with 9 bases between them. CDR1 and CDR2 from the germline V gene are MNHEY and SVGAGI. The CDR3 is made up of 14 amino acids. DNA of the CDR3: TGTGCCAGCAGTTACTCTGCAGGGACCTATGGCTACACCTTC. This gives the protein CASSYSAGTYGYTF.

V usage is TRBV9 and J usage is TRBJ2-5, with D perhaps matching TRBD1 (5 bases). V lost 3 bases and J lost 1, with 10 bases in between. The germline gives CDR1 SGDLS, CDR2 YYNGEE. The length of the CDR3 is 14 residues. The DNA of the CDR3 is TGTGCCAGCAGCGCCGCCGACAGCCAAGAGACCCAGTACTTC. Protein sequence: CASSAADSQETQYF.

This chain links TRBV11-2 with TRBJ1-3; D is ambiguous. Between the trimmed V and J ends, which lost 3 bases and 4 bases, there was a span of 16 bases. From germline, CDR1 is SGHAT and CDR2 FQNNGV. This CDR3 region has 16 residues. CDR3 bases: TGTGCCAGCAGCTTGGTCGGGGAACTGGGCGGAAACACCATATATTTT. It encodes CASSLVGELGGNTIYF.

CDR3 loop: CASSLGRVSEQYV. In DNA form, the CDR3 reads TGTGCCAGCAGTTTAGGGCGGGTCTCCGAGCAGTACGTC. The gene calls are TRBV28 and TRBJ2-7; D might be TRBD2 (5 bases). Germline V gene data show CDR1 as MDHEN and CDR2 as SYDVKM. CDR3 size: 13 residues. Trimming stripped 2 bases from V and 6 bases from J, with 11 bases between.

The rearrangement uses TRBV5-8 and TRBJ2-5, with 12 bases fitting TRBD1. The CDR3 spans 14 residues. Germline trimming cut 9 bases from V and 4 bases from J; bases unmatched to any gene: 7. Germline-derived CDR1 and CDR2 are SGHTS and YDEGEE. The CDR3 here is CATGTGGIVETQYF. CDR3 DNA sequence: TGTGCCACCGGGACAGGGGGCATTGTAGAGACCCAGTACTTC.